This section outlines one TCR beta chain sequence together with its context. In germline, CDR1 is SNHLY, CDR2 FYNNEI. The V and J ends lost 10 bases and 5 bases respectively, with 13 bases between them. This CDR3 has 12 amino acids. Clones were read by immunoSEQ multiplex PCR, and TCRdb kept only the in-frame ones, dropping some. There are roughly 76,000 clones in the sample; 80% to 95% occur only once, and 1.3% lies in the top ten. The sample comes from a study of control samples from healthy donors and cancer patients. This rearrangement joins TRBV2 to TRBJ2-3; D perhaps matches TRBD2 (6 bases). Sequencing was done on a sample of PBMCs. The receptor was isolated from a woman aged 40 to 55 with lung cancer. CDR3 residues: CAIVGGVDTQYF. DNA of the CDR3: TGTGCCATTGTCGGAGGGGTAGATACGCAGTATTTT.